One and the same sample provided the 9 T cell receptor beta chains below, sequenced in a study of CD8 T cells in Susac syndrome. Random hexamers were used to reverse transcribe roughly 0.45 to 1 ug of RNA. TCRdb reprocessed the immunoSEQ multiplex PCR reads via MiXCR and lists one record per CDR3 protein. The data contain about 19,000 distinct CDR3 sequences, around 96% of them singletons. Material for sequencing was CD8+ T cells from PBMCs. These receptors were collected from a human donor in good health.

The V gene is TRBV12-3 or TRBV12-4, the J gene TRBJ2-1, with D perhaps matching TRBD2 (5 bases). This CDR3 has 13 amino acids. V was trimmed by 7 bases and J by 10 bases, leaving 17 bases between them. The CDR3 reads CASMPSPKVEQFF. CDR3 bases: TGTGCCAGCATGCCTAGCCCAAAAGTGGAGCAGTTCTTC.

The chain carries TRBV5-4 and TRBJ2-1, with 9 bases identical to TRBD2. Germline CDR1 SGHNT, CDR2 YYREEE (reference sequence). The CDR3 loop spans 12 amino acids. The J segment lost 11 bases and the V segment lost 5 bases, leaving 5 bases of the junction unmatched. For the CDR3, the DNA is TGTGCCAGCAGGCCGACTAGCGGAAAGCAGTTCTTC. Encoded protein: CASRPTSGKQFF.

J is TRBJ2-7 and V is TRBV29-1; no firm D call. This CDR3 is built from 8 residues. Per the germline V gene, CDR1 is SQVTM and CDR2 is ANQGSEA. Trimming took 8 bases from V and 6 from J, leaving 5 bases between them. CDR3 sequence: CSPLEQYV. The CDR3 DNA sequence: TGCAGCCCTCTCGAGCAGTACGTC.

The J gene is TRBJ2-7, the V gene TRBV19; 7 bases map to TRBD2. The CDR3 is made up of 15 amino acids. Germline V lookup: CDR1 LNHDA, CDR2 SQIVND (reference sequence). J gave up 2 bases and V 5 bases, and 9 bases lay outside the gene matches. In DNA form, the CDR3 reads TGTGCCAGTAGTGGTGACTGGGAGGGAGCCTACGAGCAGTACTTC. Translating it yields CASSGDWEGAYEQYF.

The chain uses TRBV5-8 and TRBJ1-1; D is uncertain. Trimming took off 1 base at V and 8 bases at J, with 9 bases between the two ends. This CDR3 region has 12 residues. Looked up from germline, CDR1 is SGHTS and CDR2 is YDEGEE. CDR3 amino acids: CASSLLFMEAFF. The DNA of the CDR3 is TGTGCCAGCAGCTTGCTGTTTATGGAAGCTTTCTTT.

CDR3 sequence reads: CASSLAGEGYNEQFF. As DNA, the CDR3 is TGTGCCAGCAGCCTAGCGGGAGAGGGCTACAATGAGCAGTTCTTC. The V gene is TRBV13, the J gene TRBJ2-1; 10 nucleotides align to TRBD2. The CDR3 covers 15 residues. Germline V gene lookup returns CDR1 PRHDT and CDR2 FYEKMQ (reference sequence). J gave up 3 bases and V 5 bases, and 4 bases lay outside the gene matches.

The chain joins TRBV29-1 to TRBJ2-1; the match to TRBD2 covers 10 bases. The V and J ends lost 3 bases and 9 bases, in that order; junction bases with no gene match: 11. The CDR3 is 15 residues long. Looked up from germline, CDR1 is SQVTM and CDR2 is ANQGSEA. The CDR3 here is CSVDQSGRAKREQFF. The CDR3 nucleotides are TGCAGCGTTGACCAGAGCGGGAGGGCCAAACGTGAGCAGTTCTTC.

The rearrangement joins TRBV14 to TRBJ2-1; TRBD2 matches 8 bases. The ends lost 2 bases at V and 3 bases at J; junction bases unmatched: 9. CDR3 length: 17 residues. Germline CDR1 is SGHDN and CDR2 is FVKESK. The DNA for the CDR3 is TGTGCCAGCAGCCAACAAGAGGGACTAGTCGTCTACAATGAGCAGTTCTTC. Translation: CASSQQEGLVVYNEQFF.

The chain recombines TRBV18 with TRBJ2-5; D gene uncertain. CDR3 length: 13 residues. Germline CDR1 and CDR2: KGHSH and LQKENI. V dropped 0 bases and J dropped 5 bases, with 7 bases sitting between them. CDR3 residues: CASSPPVGETQYF. In nucleotides, the CDR3 is TGTGCCAGCTCACCACCCGTCGGGGAGACCCAGTACTTC. The whole variable domain, filled in from reference TRBV18 and TRBJ2-5, reads NAGVMQNPRHLVRRRGQEARLRCSPMKGHSHVYWYRQLPEEGLKFMVYLQKENIIDESGMPKERFSAEFPKEGPSILRIQQVVRGDSAAYFCASSPPVGETQYFGPGTRLLVL.